This T cell receptor (beta chain) was sequenced during a study of OX40 agonist ivuxolimab in advanced cancers. Germline V gene sequence: CDR1 SGHTA, CDR2 FQGNSA. CDR3 length: 12 amino acids. Trimming stripped 4 bases from V and 6 bases from J, with 8 bases between. Data came from immunoSEQ multiplex PCR; TCRdb stores just in-frame clones and leaves some out. In the table there are about 62,000 clones, 84% of which are singletons. Notes on the study in general: By week 6 at 0.1 to 3.0 mg/kg, blood CD4+ and CD8+ T cells had expanded clonally. Among the lowest peripheral clonal expansion occurred in 0.1-3.0 mg/kg partial responders. Expanded clones were, on average, more numerous in CD8+ T cells than in CD4+.

In regard to this clone: Antigen: not known.

Patients with a history of autoimmune disease or on systemic immunosuppression were excluded. This TCR came from an adult with an advanced solid tumor such as melanoma, head and neck, liver or kidney cancer. The J gene is TRBJ2-3, the V gene TRBV7-2, with TRBD1 as a possible D gene (5 bases). The sequencing here drew on CD4+ or CD8+ T cells sorted from blood, taken in a trial of the OX40 agonist ivuxolimab. This CDR3 reads CASSYRSDTQYF. The CDR3 nucleotides read TGTGCCAGCAGCTACAGGTCCGATACGCAGTATTTT.